These 10 T cell receptor beta chains were sequenced from one sample in a study of blood T cell repertoires in COVID-19. Libraries were prepared by immunoSEQ multiplex PCR; TCRdb keeps only in-frame clonotypes and omits some of them. Among roughly 100,000 clones listed, around 90% were seen once. The specimen sequenced was peripheral blood. These TCRs come from a man aged 50-59 years with active or convalescent COVID-19.

The chain has TRBV29-1 and TRBJ2-3, with D perhaps TRBD1 (5 bases). Trimming stripped 3 bases from V and 4 bases from J, with 11 bases between. This CDR3 contains 13 residues. Looked up from germline, CDR1 is SQVTM and CDR2 is ANQGSEA. CDR3 bases: TGCAGCGTTGATCTCAGGGCCTCAGATACGCAGTATTTT. Translating gives CSVDLRASDTQYF.

J is TRBJ2-5 and V is TRBV6-2 or TRBV6-3; 7 bases fit TRBD1. CDR3 size: 16 residues. V was pared by 0 bases and J by 2 bases, with 6 bases of the junction left unmatched. Germline V gives CDR1 MNHEY, CDR2 SVGEGT. The CDR3 loop reads CASSYSNQGQQETQYF. CDR3 nucleotide sequence: TGTGCCAGCAGTTACTCGAACCAGGGACAGCAAGAGACCCAGTACTTC.

The CDR3: CAISEQLASGEQFF. The DNA of the CDR3 is TGTGCCATCAGTGAACAGCTGGCCTCAGGTGAGCAGTTCTTC. V usage is TRBV10-3 and J usage is TRBJ2-1, with D uncertain. Germline loops: CDR1 ENHRY, CDR2 SYGVKD. V lost 3 bases and J lost 9, with 15 bases in between. The CDR3 runs to 14 residues.

CDR3 sequence: CATSDFSDTGELFF. In DNA, the CDR3 is TGTGCCACCAGTGATTTTAGCGACACCGGGGAGCTGTTTTTT. The genes are TRBV24-1 and TRBJ2-2; a weak D match, TRBD2 (5 bases). Germline CDR1 is KGHDR and CDR2 is SFDVKD. The CDR3 extends over 14 amino acids. Trimming removed 1 base from V and 3 bases from J, with 5 bases in between.

The chain uses TRBV7-2 and TRBJ1-5; D possibly corresponds to TRBD1 (5 bases). In germline, CDR1 is SGHTA, CDR2 FQGNSA. The CDR3 totals 14 residues. V shed 5 bases and J shed 6 bases, with 14 bases lying between them. CDR3 sequence (DNA): TGTGCCAGCAGCCACGGGGGAGTCAGTCAGCCCCAGCATTTT. As protein: CASSHGGVSQPQHF.

A remark on this clone: The same CDR3 arises from other DNA sequences in this sample as well. The chain is built from TRBV18 and TRBJ2-1; 10 bases are a match to TRBD1. The CDR3 covers 15 residues. The V gene's germline CDR1 is KGHSH and CDR2 LQKENI. With V trimmed by 6 bases and J by 3 bases, 5 bases remained unmatched. The CDR3: CASSPGQGSYNEQFF. For the CDR3, the DNA is TGTGCCAGCTCCCCGGGACAGGGGAGCTACAATGAGCAGTTCTTC.

This sequence joins TRBV6-1 and TRBJ2-5; 7 bases match TRBD2. The CDR3 runs 14 residues. V was pared by 3 bases and J by 7 bases, with 8 bases of the junction left unmatched. Looked up from germline, CDR1 is MNHNS and CDR2 is SASEGT. The CDR3 nucleotides read TGTGCCAGCAGTGATGGGGGGGTGGCAACGACCCAGTACTTC. It yields the protein CASSDGGVATTQYF.

The chain carries TRBV6-6 and TRBJ1-5, with TRBD1 identical over 8 bases. The CDR3 extends over 15 amino acids. J gave up 0 bases and V 8 bases, and 6 bases lay outside the gene matches. Germline loops: CDR1 MNHNY, CDR2 SVGAGI (reference sequence). CDR3 DNA: TGTGCCAGCGCGACAGGGGCCTATAGCAATCAGCCCCAGCATTTT. Its translation: CASATGAYSNQPQHF.

The V gene is TRBV27, the J gene TRBJ2-5, with D possibly TRBD1 on 5 matching bases. Germline V CDR1 and CDR2: MNHEY, SMNVEV (reference sequence). V lost 0 bases, J lost 1 base, and 9 bases lay in between. The CDR3 runs to 15 residues. In DNA, the CDR3 is TGTGCCAGCAGTTTATCGTGGGGCAGCCAAGAGACCCAGTACTTC. Translation: CASSLSWGSQETQYF.

V is TRBV9 and J is TRBJ2-7; 11 bases match TRBD2. There are 16 residues in the CDR3. V shed 4 bases and J 0 bases; nucleotides not matched to a gene: 6. The germline CDR1 and CDR2 sequences are SGDLS and YYNGEE. Here the CDR3 reads CASSYTSGGSSYEQYF. The CDR3 region has the DNA TGTGCCAGCAGCTATACTAGCGGGGGCAGCTCCTACGAGCAGTACTTC.